The 32 T cell receptor beta chains in this list originate from one sample, sequenced in a study of blood T cell repertoires in COVID-19. Assay: immunoSEQ multiplex PCR; the TCRdb copy retains only in-frame clones and omits some. Among approximately 130,000 clones, 75% to 90% were seen once, and the ten largest hold around 30%. Sequenced: peripheral blood. The receptor source for this set is a man aged 70-80 years with active or convalescent COVID-19.

The gene calls are TRBV10-1 and TRBJ2-7; D possibly corresponds to TRBD1 (5 bases). Germline V gene lookup returns CDR1 WNHNN and CDR2 SYGVQD (reference sequence). This CDR3 comprises 14 residues. Trimming removed 3 bases from V and 1 base from J, with 10 bases in between. CDR3 loop: CASSERAGSYEQYF. CDR3 bases: TGCGCCAGCAGTGAAAGGGCAGGGTCCTACGAGCAGTACTTC.

The genes are TRBV21-1 and TRBJ2-7; the table's TRBD2 call for D was not verified on the DNA. TRBV21-1 is designated a pseudogene. The CDR3 is made up of 12 amino acids. The CDR3 loop is CARRNPSYEQYF. CDR3 in DNA: TGTGCCCGGAGGAATCCGTCGTACGAGCAGTACTTC.

This clone is a singleton in its sample. The chain joins TRBV3-1 (or the pseudogene TRBV3-2) to TRBJ1-1; D unresolved. The CDR3 covers 14 residues. Germline V CDR1 and CDR2: LGHDT, YNNKEL (reference sequence). Trimming removed 4 bases at V and 4 bases at J, with 13 bases between. The CDR3 here is CASSPVTSVTEAFF. Written as DNA, the CDR3 is TGTGCCAGCAGCCCAGTGACATCGGTCACTGAAGCTTTCTTT.

This clone was recorded a few times. The V and J genes are TRBV21-1 and TRBJ2-4; no check of the table's D call, TRBD1, against the DNA was made. TRBV21-1 is noted as a pseudogene. The CDR3 covers 16 residues. The CDR3 bases are TGTGCCAGCAGCGTGACCATCGACAGGGGGAAAAACATTCAGTACTTC. It codes for CASSVTIDRGKNIQYF.

This chain uses TRBV2 with TRBJ2-3, with a possible D match to TRBD2 (6 bases). CDR1 and CDR2 (germline): SNHLY, FYNNEI. This CDR3 contains 15 residues. V dropped 6 bases and J dropped 4 bases, with 17 bases sitting between them. DNA for the CDR3: TGTGCCAGCAGATACAGGTCCGGAGGGGCAGATACGCAGTATTTT. As protein: CASRYRSGGADTQYF. Supplemented by reference TRBV2 and TRBJ2-3, the full variable domain reads EPEVTQTPSHQVTQMGQEVILRCVPISNHLYFYWYRQILGQKVEFLVSFYNNEISEKSEIFDDQFSVERPDGSNFTLKIRSTKLEDSAMYFCASRYRSGGADTQYFGPGTRLTVL.

V gene TRBV28 combines with J gene TRBJ2-7; 8 nucleotides align to TRBD1. Germline values: CDR1 MDHEN, CDR2 SYDVKM. There are 15 residues in the CDR3. The V gene end was trimmed by 9 bases and the J gene end by 5 bases; junction bases not matched to a gene: 15. The CDR3 DNA reads TGTGCCAGTGTTACGTCCGGGACAGGTATCAACGAGCAGTACTTC. It yields the protein CASVTSGTGINEQYF.

The chain combines TRBV5-1 with TRBJ2-7, with TRBD2 identical over 11 bases. Germline-derived CDR1 and CDR2 are SGHRS and YFSETQ. V shed 1 base and J 3 bases; nucleotides not matched to a gene: 6. The CDR3 loop spans 16 amino acids. For the CDR3, the DNA is TGCGCCAGCAGCTTGAAAACTAGCGGGAGTATCTACGAGCAGTACTTC. Its translation: CASSLKTSGSIYEQYF.

The table lists this clone with a count of one. J is TRBJ2-3 and V is TRBV19; 12 positions match TRBD2. J lost 4 bases, V lost 2 bases, and 10 bases had no gene match. Germline V gives CDR1 LNHDA, CDR2 SQIVND (reference sequence). The length of the CDR3 is 18 residues. Here the CDR3 DNA reads TGTGCCAGTAGTATACCCGGGCTAGCGGGAGGGCCTTCAGATACGCAGTATTTT. As protein: CASSIPGLAGGPSDTQYF.

CDR3 DNA sequence: TGTGCCATCAGCCTTCTCCGGGACTCCTCCTACGAGCAGTACTTC. It specifies CAISLLRDSSYEQYF. The V and J genes are TRBV10-3 and TRBJ2-7, with a weak D call TRBD2 (6 bases). Germline values: CDR1 ENHRY, CDR2 SYGVKD. V gave up 6 bases and J gave up 0 bases, with 15 bases separating them. This CDR3 contains 15 residues.

J is TRBJ2-5 and V is TRBV19; D is possibly TRBD2 (5 bases). Germline V gene data show CDR1 as LNHDA and CDR2 as SQIVND (reference sequence). The CDR3 runs 12 residues. The V gene lost 8 bases and the J gene lost 4 bases, with 11 bases spanning the gap. The chain's CDR3 is CASGGRRETQYF. The DNA for the CDR3 is TGTGCCAGTGGCGGGCGGAGAGAGACCCAGTACTTC.

The gene calls are TRBV5-1 and TRBJ2-5, with TRBD1 matching 10 bases. Trimming cost V 0 bases and J 3 bases; bases outside gene matches: 2. CDR1 is SGHRS and CDR2 is YFSETQ in the germline V gene. The CDR3 length is 15 residues. CDR3 nucleotide sequence: TGCGCCAGCAGCTTGGGACAGGGGGCGGAAGAGACCCAGTACTTC. Translation: CASSLGQGAEETQYF. Using reference TRBV5-1 and TRBJ2-5 for the parts outside the CDR3, the full variable domain is KAGVTQTPRYLIKTRGQQVTLSCSPISGHRSVSWYQQTPGQGLQFLFEYFSETQRNKGNFPGRFSGRQFSNSRSEMNVSTLELGDSALYLCASSLGQGAEETQYFGPGTRLLVL.

This clone was observed a handful of times. This chain links TRBV10-1 with TRBJ2-1, with 10 bases that match TRBD2. The CDR3 is made up of 14 amino acids. Germline values: CDR1 WNHNN, CDR2 SYGVQD (reference sequence). The V gene end was trimmed by 0 bases and the J gene end by 15 bases; junction bases not matched to a gene: 8. DNA of the CDR3: TGCGCCAGCAGTGAGTCTCCAGCGGGAGGGCCACGGTTCTTC. This translates into CASSESPAGGPRFF.

The rearrangement links TRBV5-1 to TRBJ1-1, with 7 bases identical to TRBD1. V was pared by 4 bases and J by 5 bases, with 11 bases of the junction left unmatched. The length of the CDR3 is 15 residues. Germline CDR1 SGHRS, CDR2 YFSETQ. This CDR3 is CASSTQGDSKTEAFF. For the CDR3, the DNA is TGCGCCAGCAGCACCCAGGGGGATTCGAAGACTGAAGCTTTCTTT.

The genes are TRBV5-4 and TRBJ2-5; 14 bases match TRBD2. Germline V lookup: CDR1 SGHNT, CDR2 YYREEE (reference sequence). The CDR3 consists of 17 residues. J lost 3 bases, V lost 4 bases, and 8 bases had no gene match. The CDR3 region is CASSGLAGGGDKETQYF. The CDR3, as DNA: TGTGCCAGCAGCGGACTAGCGGGAGGAGGGGACAAAGAGACCCAGTACTTC.

The chain couples TRBV10-3 to TRBJ2-3; D is undetermined. Trimming took off 11 bases at V and 6 bases at J, with 12 bases between the two ends. Germline CDR1 is ENHRY and CDR2 is SYGVKD. This CDR3 comprises 11 residues. The CDR3 bases are TGTGCCGCCCAAACCGGTGATACGCAGTATTTT. This gives the protein CAAQTGDTQYF.

V usage is TRBV19 and J usage is TRBJ1-1; no firm D call. Trimming pared 1 base from V and 1 base from J, leaving 7 bases between. The V gene's germline CDR1 is LNHDA and CDR2 SQIVND (reference sequence). The CDR3 totals 14 residues. The CDR3 bases are TGTGCCAGTAGTATAGTAACAGAGAACACTGAAGCTTTCTTT. As protein: CASSIVTENTEAFF.

V and J are TRBV19 and TRBJ2-7; TRBD1 is a possible D gene (6 bases). Germline CDR1 and CDR2: LNHDA and SQIVND (reference sequence). The CDR3 runs to 15 residues. Deletions cut 3 bases from V and 2 bases from J, with 14 bases between. The CDR3 region has the DNA TGTGCCAGTAGTATTGACGGGACACCAACCTACGAGCAGTACTTC. Amino acids: CASSIDGTPTYEQYF.

The chain is built from TRBV19 and TRBJ1-2, with 9 bases matching TRBD1. Germline CDR1 LNHDA, CDR2 SQIVND (reference sequence). V was clipped by 5 bases and J by 2 bases; unmatched bases: 6. The CDR3 covers 15 residues. The CDR3 loop is CASSGRQGENYGYTF. Here the CDR3 DNA reads TGTGCCAGTAGTGGAAGACAGGGGGAGAACTATGGCTACACCTTC.

The CDR3 DNA reads TGTGCCAGCAGTCACGACTCGTTCTCCTACAATGAGCAGTTCTTC. This sequence encodes CASSHDSFSYNEQFF. The chain carries TRBV28 and TRBJ2-1; no clear D gene. The CDR3 is 15 amino acids. V lost 5 bases and J lost 0, with 11 bases in between. Looked up from germline, CDR1 is MDHEN and CDR2 is SYDVKM.

J is TRBJ1-1 and V is TRBV7-9; D is undetermined. With 1 base removed from V and 2 bases from J, the gap between germline ends came to 8 bases. In germline, CDR1 is SEHNR, CDR2 FQNEAQ (reference sequence). The CDR3 runs 14 residues. CDR3 amino acids: CASSLVVPNTEAFF. The DNA for the CDR3 is TGTGCCAGCAGCTTAGTAGTTCCTAACACTGAAGCTTTCTTT. Supplemented by reference TRBV7-9 and TRBJ1-1, the full variable domain reads DTGVSQNPRHKITKRGQNVTFRCDPISEHNRLYWYRQTLGQGPEFLTYFQNEAQLEKSRLLSDRFSAERPKGSFSTLEIQRTEQGDSAMYLCASSLVVPNTEAFFGQGTRLTVV.

The chain joins TRBV9 to TRBJ1-1, with D uncertain. The germline gives CDR1 SGDLS, CDR2 YYNGEE. The CDR3 contains 14 residues. V lost 2 bases and J 5 bases, leaving 13 bases between the germline ends. CDR3 sequence (DNA): TGTGCCAGCAGCGTGAGCACAACAGTGACTGAAGCTTTCTTT. It codes for CASSVSTTVTEAFF.

V gene TRBV27 combines with J gene TRBJ1-1, with 9 bases identical to TRBD1. Germline V CDR1 and CDR2: MNHEY, SMNVEV (reference sequence). V gave up 8 bases and J gave up 5 bases; unmatched junction bases: 3. There are 12 residues in the CDR3. The CDR3 DNA sequence: TGTGCCAGCTGGACAGGGGTGACTGAAGCTTTCTTT. This gives the protein CASWTGVTEAFF.

For the CDR3, the DNA is TGTGCCAGCGTGTCGCGAGAGACCTACGAGCAGTACTTC. Translating it yields CASVSRETYEQYF. The chain is built from TRBV2 and TRBJ2-7; D gene uncertain. Trimming left V 8 bases short and J 2 bases short, with 13 bases between. This CDR3 region has 13 residues. CDR1 SNHLY and CDR2 FYNNEI come from the germline V gene.

The chain is built from TRBV9 and TRBJ2-5, with 11 bases that match TRBD1. Germline CDR1 reads SGDLS; CDR2 reads YYNGEE. V lost 4 bases, J lost 0 bases, and 8 bases stayed unmatched. This CDR3 has 17 residues. CDR3 region: CASSPIGTGGYQETQYF. The CDR3 region has the DNA TGTGCCAGCAGCCCCATCGGGACAGGGGGGTACCAAGAGACCCAGTACTTC. The full variable domain, completed using reference TRBV9 and TRBJ2-5, is DSGVTQTPKHLITATGQRVTLRCSPRSGDLSVYWYQQSLDQGLQFLIQYYNGEERAKGNILERFSAQQFPDLHSELNLSSLELGDSALYFCASSPIGTGGYQETQYFGPGTRLLVL.

With regard to this clone: The same CDR3 is also encoded by other DNA sequences in this sample. J is TRBJ1-2 and V is TRBV28; D is ambiguous. The CDR3 totals 11 residues. Trimming removed 4 bases at V and 2 bases at J, with 2 bases between. Germline lookup yields CDR1 MDHEN and CDR2 SYDVKM. CDR3: CASSSNYGYTF. DNA of the CDR3: TGTGCCAGCAGTTCGAACTATGGCTACACCTTC.

The chain couples TRBV20-1 to TRBJ2-3, with a weak D call TRBD2 (6 bases). V lost 6 bases and J 7 bases, leaving 23 bases between the germline ends. CDR3 length: 15 amino acids. The germline CDR1 and CDR2 sequences are DFQATT and SNEGSKA (reference sequence). For the CDR3, the DNA is TGCAGTGCCAGTGCCGGCGAGGACTACCTTTATACGCAGTATTTT. It encodes CSASAGEDYLYTQYF.

The chain is built from TRBV7-8 and TRBJ1-1, with D unclear. The CDR3 is made up of 12 amino acids. Germline V lookup: CDR1 SGHVS, CDR2 FQNEAQ. The V gene lost 0 bases and the J gene lost 4 bases, with 3 bases spanning the gap. The CDR3 region has the DNA TGTGCCAGCAGCTTAGCTCTCACTGAAGCTTTCTTT. This translates into CASSLALTEAFF.

The chain joins TRBV24-1 to TRBJ1-1, with D hard to call. The CDR3 totals 13 residues. The germline CDR1 and CDR2 sequences are KGHDR and SFDVKD. Trimming cost V 8 bases and J 1 base, with 10 bases left between them. The CDR3 spells CATKEQSNTEAFF. The CDR3 nucleotides are TGTGCCACCAAGGAACAGTCGAACACTGAAGCTTTCTTT.

The chain links TRBV6-5 to TRBJ2-4, with 7 bases matching TRBD1. Unmatched junction bases numbered 4, after V lost 0 bases and J lost 8 bases. The germline V gene encodes CDR1 MNHEY and CDR2 SVGAGI. The CDR3 is 14 residues long. CDR3 nucleotide sequence: TGTGCCAGCAGTTACTCGGGGCAGGGGGACATTCAGTACTTC. It translates to CASSYSGQGDIQYF.

This sequence joins TRBV5-6 and TRBJ2-1; the D gene is possibly TRBD2 (6 bases). The V gene's germline CDR1 is SGHDT and CDR2 YYEEEE. V dropped 5 bases and J dropped 10 bases, with 13 bases sitting between them. This CDR3 spans 12 amino acids. DNA of the CDR3: TGTGCCAGCAGTTCGGGACTGGGCGAGCAGTTCTTC. Translating gives CASSSGLGEQFF.

V gene TRBV11-2 combines with J gene TRBJ1-3; the match to TRBD1 covers 7 bases. CDR1 is SGHAT, CDR2 FQNNGV, per germline. This CDR3 contains 19 residues. The ends lost 1 base at V and 5 bases at J; junction bases unmatched: 17. DNA of the CDR3: TGTGCCAGCAGCTTAGCTGTAGGGACAGTGGCCATGTCAAGAAACACCATATATTTT. Protein product: CASSLAVGTVAMSRNTIYF.

The chain uses TRBV3-1 (or the pseudogene TRBV3-2) and TRBJ1-1; D is uncertain. The CDR3 spans 13 residues. Germline V gives CDR1 LGHDT, CDR2 YNNKEL (reference sequence). Trimming left V 4 bases short and J 5 bases short, with 11 bases between. CDR3 protein: CASSLPGGTEAFF. The CDR3 DNA reads as TGTGCCAGCAGCCTTCCGGGCGGGACTGAAGCTTTCTTT.